This paragraph covers one T cell receptor beta chain sequence. Healthy Caucasians, and only they, were the donors. The V and J ends lost 1 base and 3 bases respectively, with 10 bases between them. The CDR3 totals 15 residues. The V gene's germline CDR1 is SEHNR and CDR2 FQNEAQ (reference sequence). This sample stems from a study of identical twins. TCRdb passed the 5' RACE reads through MiXCR, listing each CDR3 protein once. The sample consists of 700,000 or so distinct CDR3 sequences, over 20% of them appearing once. These same records also appear under a second study, on T cells expressing NK-cell markers. That study adds: It was sorted CD3+CD56+NKG2C+, CD3+CD56+NKG2C- and CD3+CD56-NKG2C+ T cells that supplied the TCR beta repertoires. Seropositivity for HCMV was found in seven of the eight sequenced donors, with one seronegative. Of CD8+ T cells, about 1.0-8% belonged to dominant NKG2C+ clonotypes in roughly 6 donors.

The material sequenced was PBMCs. The source is a woman aged 18-35 years in good health. The chain couples TRBV7-9 to TRBJ2-1; D is possibly TRBD2 (6 bases). In DNA, the CDR3 is TGTGCCAGCAGCTTAGGGGACTTCCACTACAATGAGCAGTTCTTC. It is translated as CASSLGDFHYNEQFF.